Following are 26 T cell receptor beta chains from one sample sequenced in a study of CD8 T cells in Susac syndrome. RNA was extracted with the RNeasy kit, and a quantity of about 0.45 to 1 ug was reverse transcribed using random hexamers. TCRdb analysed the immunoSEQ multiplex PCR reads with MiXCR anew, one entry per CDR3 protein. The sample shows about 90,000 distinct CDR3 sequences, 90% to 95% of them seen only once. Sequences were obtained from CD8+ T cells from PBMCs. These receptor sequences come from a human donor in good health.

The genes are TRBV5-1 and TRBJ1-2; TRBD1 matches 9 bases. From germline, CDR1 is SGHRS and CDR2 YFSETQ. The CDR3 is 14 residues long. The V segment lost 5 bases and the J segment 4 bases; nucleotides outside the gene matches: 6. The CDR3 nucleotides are TGCGCCAGCAGTTTCACAGGGGGCGGCTATGGCTACACCTTC. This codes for CASSFTGGGYGYTF.

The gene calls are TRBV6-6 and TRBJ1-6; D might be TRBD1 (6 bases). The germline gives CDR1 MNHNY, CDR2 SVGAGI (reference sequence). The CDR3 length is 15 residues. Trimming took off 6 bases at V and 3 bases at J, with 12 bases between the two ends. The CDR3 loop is CASSSGQLYNSPLHF. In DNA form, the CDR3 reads TGTGCCAGCAGCTCCGGACAGCTCTATAATTCACCCCTCCACTTT.

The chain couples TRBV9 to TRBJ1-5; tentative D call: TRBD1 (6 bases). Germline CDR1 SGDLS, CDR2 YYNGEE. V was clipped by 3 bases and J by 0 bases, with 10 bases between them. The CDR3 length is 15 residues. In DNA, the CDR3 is TGTGCCAGCAGCGCGGACAGCCATAGCAATCAGCCCCAGCATTTT. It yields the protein CASSADSHSNQPQHF.

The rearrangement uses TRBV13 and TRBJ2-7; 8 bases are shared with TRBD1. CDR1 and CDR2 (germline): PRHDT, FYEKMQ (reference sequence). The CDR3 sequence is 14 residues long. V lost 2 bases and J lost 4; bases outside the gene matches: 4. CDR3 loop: CASSLQGAPYEQYF. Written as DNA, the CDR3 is TGTGCCAGCAGCTTACAGGGGGCCCCTTACGAGCAGTACTTC. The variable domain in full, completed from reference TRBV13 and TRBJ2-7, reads AAGVIQSPRHLIKEKRETATLKCYPIPRHDTVYWYQQGPGQDPQFLISFYEKMQSDKGSIPDRFSAQQFSDYHSELNMSSLELGDSALYFCASSLQGAPYEQYFGPGTRLTVT.

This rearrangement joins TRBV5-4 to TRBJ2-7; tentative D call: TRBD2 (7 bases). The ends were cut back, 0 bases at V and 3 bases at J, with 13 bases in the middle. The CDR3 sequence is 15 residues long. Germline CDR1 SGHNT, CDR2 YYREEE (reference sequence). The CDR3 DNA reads TGTGCCAGCAGCTTGGGCCGGGGGGACATCTACGAGCAGTACTTC. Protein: CASSLGRGDIYEQYF.

CDR3 in amino acids: CASLKIGGIGYTF. The CDR3 region has the DNA TGTGCCAGCCTCAAGATTGGGGGAATCGGCTACACCTTC. The V call is TRBV2, the J call TRBJ1-2; perhaps TRBD1 as D (5 bases). V dropped 8 bases and J dropped 8 bases, with 18 bases sitting between them. This CDR3 region has 13 residues. Germline values: CDR1 SNHLY, CDR2 FYNNEI.

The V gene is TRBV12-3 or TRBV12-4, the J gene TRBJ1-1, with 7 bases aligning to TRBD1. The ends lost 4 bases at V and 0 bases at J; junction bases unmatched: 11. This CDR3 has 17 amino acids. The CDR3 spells CASSSLRGQMMNTEAFF. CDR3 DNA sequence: TGTGCCAGCAGTTCCCTGAGGGGACAGATGATGAACACTGAAGCTTTCTTT.

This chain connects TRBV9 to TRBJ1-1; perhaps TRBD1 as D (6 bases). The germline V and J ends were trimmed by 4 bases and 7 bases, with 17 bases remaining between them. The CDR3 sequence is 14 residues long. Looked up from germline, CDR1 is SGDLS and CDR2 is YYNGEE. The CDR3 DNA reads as TGTGCCAGCAGCCCCCCCCGGGACACCTATGAAGCTTTCTTT. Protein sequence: CASSPPRDTYEAFF.

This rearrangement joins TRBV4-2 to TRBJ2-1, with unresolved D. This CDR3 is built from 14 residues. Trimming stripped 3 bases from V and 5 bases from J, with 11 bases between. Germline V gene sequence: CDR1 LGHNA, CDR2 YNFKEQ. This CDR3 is CASSQLGSDNEQFF. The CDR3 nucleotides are TGTGCCAGCAGCCAGCTCGGCAGCGACAATGAGCAGTTCTTC.

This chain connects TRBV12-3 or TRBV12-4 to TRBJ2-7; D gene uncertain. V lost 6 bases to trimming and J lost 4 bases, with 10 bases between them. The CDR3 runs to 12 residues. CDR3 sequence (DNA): TGTGCCAGCAGGTCGGTAGGGTACGAGCAGTACTTC. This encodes CASRSVGYEQYF.

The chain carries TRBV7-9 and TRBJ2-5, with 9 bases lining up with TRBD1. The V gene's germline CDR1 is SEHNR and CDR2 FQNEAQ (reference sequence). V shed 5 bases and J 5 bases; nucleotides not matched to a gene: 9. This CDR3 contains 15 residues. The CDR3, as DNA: TGTGCCAGCAGCCTACTCACAGGGGGCCGGGAGACCCAGTACTTC. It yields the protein CASSLLTGGRETQYF.

CDR3 residues: CATSRDLLAVNTGELFF. The CDR3 region has the DNA TGTGCCACCAGCAGAGATCTACTAGCGGTAAACACCGGGGAGCTGTTTTTT. The rearrangement uses TRBV15 and TRBJ2-2; 8 bases match TRBD2. The CDR3 extends over 17 amino acids. CDR1 is LNHNV and CDR2 is YYDKDF in the germline V gene (reference sequence). V gave up 0 bases and J gave up 2 bases; unmatched junction bases: 5.

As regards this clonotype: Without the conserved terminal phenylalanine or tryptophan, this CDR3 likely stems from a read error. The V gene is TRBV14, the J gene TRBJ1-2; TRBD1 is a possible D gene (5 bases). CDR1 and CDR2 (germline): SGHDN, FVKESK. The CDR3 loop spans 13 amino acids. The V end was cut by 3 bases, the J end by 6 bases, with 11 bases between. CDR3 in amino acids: CASSHSGEHGYTL. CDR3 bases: TGTGCCAGCAGCCATTCGGGGGAACATGGCTACACCCTC.

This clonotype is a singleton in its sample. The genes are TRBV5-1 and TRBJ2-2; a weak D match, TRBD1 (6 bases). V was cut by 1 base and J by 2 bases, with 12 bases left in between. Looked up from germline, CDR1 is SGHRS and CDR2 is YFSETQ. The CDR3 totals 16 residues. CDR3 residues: CASSLFSGTNTGELFF. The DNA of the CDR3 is TGCGCCAGCAGCTTGTTTTCGGGGACAAACACCGGGGAGCTGTTTTTT.

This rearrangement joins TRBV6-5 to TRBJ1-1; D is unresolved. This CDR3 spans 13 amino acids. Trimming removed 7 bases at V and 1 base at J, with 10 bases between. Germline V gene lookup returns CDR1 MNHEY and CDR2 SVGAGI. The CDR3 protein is CASTPDTNTEAFF. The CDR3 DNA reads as TGTGCCAGCACCCCCGACACGAACACTGAAGCTTTCTTT.

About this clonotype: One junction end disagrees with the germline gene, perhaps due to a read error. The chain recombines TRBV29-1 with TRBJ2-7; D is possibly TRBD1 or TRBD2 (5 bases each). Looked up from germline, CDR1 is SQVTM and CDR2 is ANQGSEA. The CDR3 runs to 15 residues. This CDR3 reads CSVEEGPISSYEQYF. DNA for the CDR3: TGCAGCGTCGAAGAGGGACCGATTTCCTCCTACGAGCAGTACTTC.

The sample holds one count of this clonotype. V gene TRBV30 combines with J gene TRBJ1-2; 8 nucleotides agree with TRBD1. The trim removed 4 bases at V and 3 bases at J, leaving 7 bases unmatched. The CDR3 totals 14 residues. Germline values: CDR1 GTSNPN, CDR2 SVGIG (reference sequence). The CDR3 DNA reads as TGTGCCTGGAATCGGGACAGGAGACACTATGGCTACACCTTC. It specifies CAWNRDRRHYGYTF.

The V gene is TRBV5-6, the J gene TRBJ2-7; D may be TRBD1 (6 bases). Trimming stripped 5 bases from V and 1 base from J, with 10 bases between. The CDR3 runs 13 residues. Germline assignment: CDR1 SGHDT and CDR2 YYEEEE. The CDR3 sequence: CASRLDSSYEQYF. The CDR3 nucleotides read TGTGCCAGCAGGCTGGACAGTTCCTACGAGCAGTACTTC.

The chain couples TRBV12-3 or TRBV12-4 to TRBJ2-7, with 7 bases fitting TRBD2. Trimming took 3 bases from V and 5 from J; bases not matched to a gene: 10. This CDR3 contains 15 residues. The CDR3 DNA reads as TGTGCCAGCAGTTTTTTGGCGGGGGATCTGGACGAGCAGTACTTC. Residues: CASSFLAGDLDEQYF.

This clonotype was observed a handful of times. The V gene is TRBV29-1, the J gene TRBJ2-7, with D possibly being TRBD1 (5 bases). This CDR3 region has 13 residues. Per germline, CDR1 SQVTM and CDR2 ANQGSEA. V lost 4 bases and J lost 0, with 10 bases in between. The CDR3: CSVVGVSSYEQYF. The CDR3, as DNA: TGCAGCGTTGTAGGGGTTAGCTCCTACGAGCAGTACTTC.

CDR3 nucleotides: TGCAGCGTTGTGGAAGATGACAGGAGCGGTGGCTACACCTTC. Translating gives CSVVEDDRSGGYTF. The chain has TRBV29-1 and TRBJ1-2, with D possibly being TRBD1 (6 bases). From germline, CDR1 is SQVTM and CDR2 ANQGSEA. The CDR3 totals 14 residues. V dropped 4 bases and J dropped 7 bases, with 19 bases sitting between them. Supplemented by reference TRBV29-1 and TRBJ1-2, the full variable domain reads SAVISQKPSRDICQRGTSLTIQCQVDSQVTMMFWYRQQPGQSLTLIATANQGSEATYESGFVIDKFPISRPNLTFSTLTVSNMSPEDSSIYLCSVVEDDRSGGYTFGSGTRLTVV.

CDR3 nucleotides: TGCGCCAGCAGTCAACCGGACAGGGGAGCTGAAGCTTTCTTT. It translates to CASSQPDRGAEAFF. The chain employs TRBV23-1 and TRBJ1-1, with 9 bases fitting TRBD1. TRBV23-1 is known as an ORF, though its function is uncertain. Germline trimming cut 2 bases from V and 6 bases from J; bases unmatched to any gene: 4. The CDR3 runs 14 residues.

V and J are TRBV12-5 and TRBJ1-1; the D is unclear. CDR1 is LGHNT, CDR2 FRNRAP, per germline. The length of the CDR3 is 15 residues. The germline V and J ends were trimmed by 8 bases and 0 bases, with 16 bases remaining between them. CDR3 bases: TGTGCTAGTAACCAGGAAATCGGGGTGAACACTGAAGCTTTCTTT. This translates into CASNQEIGVNTEAFF. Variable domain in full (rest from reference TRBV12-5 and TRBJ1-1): DARVTQTPRHKVTEMGQEVTMRCQPILGHNTVFWYRQTMMQGLELLAYFRNRAPLDDSGMPKDRFSAEMPDATLATLKIQPSEPRDSAVYFCASNQEIGVNTEAFFGQGTRLTVV.

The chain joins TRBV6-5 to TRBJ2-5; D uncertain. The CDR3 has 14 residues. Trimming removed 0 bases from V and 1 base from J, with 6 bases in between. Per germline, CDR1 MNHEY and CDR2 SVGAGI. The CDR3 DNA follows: TGTGCCAGCAGTTACTCCGGGCGCCAAGAGACCCAGTACTTC. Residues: CASSYSGRQETQYF.

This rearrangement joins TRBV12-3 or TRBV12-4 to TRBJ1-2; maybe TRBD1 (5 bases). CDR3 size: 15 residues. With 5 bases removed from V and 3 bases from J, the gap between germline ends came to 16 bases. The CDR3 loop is CASSPSGGGYYGYTF. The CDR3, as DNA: TGTGCCAGCAGTCCCTCTGGCGGGGGGTACTATGGCTACACCTTC.

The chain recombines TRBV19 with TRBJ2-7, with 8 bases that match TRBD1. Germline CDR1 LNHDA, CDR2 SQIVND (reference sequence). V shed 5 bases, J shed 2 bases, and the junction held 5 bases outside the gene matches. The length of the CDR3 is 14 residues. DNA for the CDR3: TGTGCCAGTAGTCGCCGGGACAGGACCTACGAGCAGTACTTC. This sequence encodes CASSRRDRTYEQYF.